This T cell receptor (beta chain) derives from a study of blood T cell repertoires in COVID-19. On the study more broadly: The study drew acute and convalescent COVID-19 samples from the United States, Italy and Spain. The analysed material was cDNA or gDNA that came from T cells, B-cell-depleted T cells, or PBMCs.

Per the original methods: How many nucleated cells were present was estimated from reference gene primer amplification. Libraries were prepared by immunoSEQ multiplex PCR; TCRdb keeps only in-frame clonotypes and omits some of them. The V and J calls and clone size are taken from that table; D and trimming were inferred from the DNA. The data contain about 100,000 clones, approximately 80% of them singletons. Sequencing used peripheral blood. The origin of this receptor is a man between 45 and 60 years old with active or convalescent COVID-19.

This chain's CDR3 is CAIKETAHTEAFF. CDR3 nucleotide sequence: TGTGCCATCAAGGAGACAGCCCACACTGAAGCTTTCTTT. The V gene is TRBV10-3, the J gene TRBJ1-1, with D possibly TRBD1 on 5 matching bases. Germline V gene lookup returns CDR1 ENHRY and CDR2 SYGVKD. V was clipped by 7 bases and J by 3 bases, with 12 bases between them. CDR3 length equals 13 residues.